Listed here are 11 T cell receptor beta chains from one sample, sequenced in a study of T cell responses to AZD1222 COVID-19 vaccine. TCRdb keeps only in-frame clones here, not all; method: immunoSEQ multiplex PCR. The table records roughly 84,000 clones, approximately 83% of them present only once. This sample comprised peripheral blood, obtained 28 days after the second AZD1222 dose. These receptors all come from an adult who received the AZD1222 COVID-19 vaccine.

This chain connects TRBV7-3 to TRBJ2-1; D is perhaps TRBD1 (6 bases). Trimming cost V 4 bases and J 7 bases, with 17 bases left between them. The CDR3 is 15 amino acids. From germline, CDR1 is SGHTA and CDR2 FQGTGA. The CDR3 protein is CASSSTGTKANEQFF. The DNA of the CDR3 is TGTGCCAGCAGCTCAACCGGGACAAAGGCAAATGAGCAGTTCTTC.

This clone came up a few times. The chain recombines TRBV7-3 with TRBJ2-7; D not resolved. Germline V lookup: CDR1 SGHTA, CDR2 FQGTGA. V shed 5 bases and J shed 0 bases, with 8 bases lying between them. The CDR3 has 13 residues. The CDR3 sequence: CASSPPGSYEQYF. In nucleotides, the CDR3 is TGTGCCAGCAGCCCTCCCGGCTCCTACGAGCAGTACTTC.

The chain uses TRBV6-5 and TRBJ1-5, with D uncertain. This CDR3 has 13 amino acids. The germline gives CDR1 MNHEY, CDR2 SVGAGI. V lost 6 bases, J lost 0 bases, and 6 bases lay in between. Written as DNA, the CDR3 is TGTGCCAGCAGCCTAGATAGCAATCAGCCCCAGCATTTT. Encoded protein: CASSLDSNQPQHF.

The V call is TRBV6-2 or TRBV6-3, the J call TRBJ1-2; 7 bases line up with TRBD1. CDR1 and CDR2 from the germline V gene are MNHEY and SVGEGT. The CDR3 is 15 residues long. The trim removed 5 bases at V and 7 bases at J, leaving 13 bases unmatched. CDR3 coding DNA: TGTGCCAGCAGTCCGGCGACAGGGTTTGTAGGTGGCTACACCTTC. Residues: CASSPATGFVGGYTF.

The V and J genes are TRBV6-5 and TRBJ2-7, with D hard to call. In germline, CDR1 is MNHEY, CDR2 SVGAGI. The CDR3 covers 13 residues. V lost 7 bases to trimming and J lost 0 bases, with 10 bases between them. CDR3 DNA sequence: TGTGCCAGCAACAATGGCAACTCCTACGAGCAGTACTTC. It specifies CASNNGNSYEQYF.

This chain links TRBV14 with TRBJ1-1; no clear D gene. Trimming shortened V by 0 bases and J by 1 base, and 6 bases separated the two germline ends. The CDR3 spans 14 residues. Germline loops: CDR1 SGHDN, CDR2 FVKESK. The DNA of the CDR3 is TGTGCCAGCAGCCAAGATTTCGGGAACACTGAAGCTTTCTTT. This encodes CASSQDFGNTEAFF. The full variable domain, its missing parts supplied by reference TRBV14 and TRBJ1-1, is EAGVTQFPSHSVIEKGQTVTLRCDPISGHDNLYWYRRVMGKEIKFLLHFVKESKQDESGMPNNRFLAERTGGTYSTLKVQPAELEDSGVYFCASSQDFGNTEAFFGQGTRLTVV.

The CDR3 nucleotides are TGCACTACCCTAGGAGGGGGGCGCGGCTACACCTTC. It encodes CTTLGGGRGYTF. The J gene is TRBJ1-2, the V gene TRBV29-1; a possible D gene is TRBD1 (6 bases). CDR3 length equals 12 residues. Germline CDR1 SQVTM, CDR2 ANQGSEA.

The J gene is TRBJ2-7, the V gene TRBV10-2, with 13 bases matching TRBD2. V lost 4 bases and J lost 4; bases outside the gene matches: 4. This CDR3 contains 15 residues. Germline V CDR1 and CDR2: WSHSY, SAAADI. The CDR3 nucleotides read TGCGCCAGCAGTGGGTGGACTAGCGGGAGATACGAGCAGTACTTC. Its protein is CASSGWTSGRYEQYF.

V usage is TRBV24-1 and J usage is TRBJ2-2; either TRBD1 or TRBD2 may supply D (6 bases each). This CDR3 is 13 amino acids long. The germline V gene has CDR1 KGHDR and CDR2 SFDVKD. Between the trimmed V and J ends, which lost 8 bases and 5 bases, there was a span of 11 bases. As DNA, the CDR3 is TGTGCCACCATGGGGGCGGGGACCGGGGAGCTGTTTTTT. It codes for CATMGAGTGELFF.

V and J are TRBV7-9 and TRBJ1-6; D might be TRBD1 (5 bases). V lost 2 bases, J lost 5 bases, and 13 bases lay in between. Germline V gene data show CDR1 as SEHNR and CDR2 as FQNEAQ (reference sequence). The CDR3 totals 16 residues. CDR3 amino acids: CASSLRSGQDNSPLHF. CDR3 sequence (DNA): TGTGCCAGCAGCTTAAGGTCAGGGCAGGATAATTCACCCCTCCACTTT.

The chain has TRBV10-3 and TRBJ2-1; D remains unclear. Trimming cost V 7 bases and J 9 bases, with 13 bases left between them. The CDR3 sequence is 12 residues long. Germline V gene lookup returns CDR1 ENHRY and CDR2 SYGVKD. The CDR3 region is CAIKPDQLEQFF. The CDR3 DNA reads as TGTGCCATCAAACCCGACCAACTTGAGCAGTTCTTC.